This T cell receptor beta chain was identified in a study of Graves' ophthalmopathy and Graves' hyperthyroidism. From germline, CDR1 is SGDLS and CDR2 YYNGEE. The CDR3 spans 13 residues. V lost 5 bases and J lost 1, with 7 bases in between. This clonotype was observed at least ten times. The TCR beta CDR3 regions underwent amplification from RNA transcripts. HTBI primers primed a first-round RT-PCR, and a second-round multiplex PCR followed. One entry per CDR3 protein results from TCRdb running MiXCR on the multiplex PCR reads. The sample lists around 660,000 distinct CDR3 sequences; over 40% were seen once.

This chain joins TRBV9 and TRBJ1-5, with D possibly TRBD1 on 5 matching bases. The TCR was taken from an adult man with Graves' ophthalmopathy. Sequenced sample: peripheral blood. The CDR3 DNA reads TGTGCCAGCAGTGCAGGGAGCAATCAGCCCCAGCATTTT. This sequence encodes CASSAGSNQPQHF. Filled out from reference TRBV9 and TRBJ1-5, the complete variable domain reads DSGVTQTPKHLITATGQRVTLRCSPRSGDLSVYWYQQSLDQGLQFLIQYYNGEERAKGNILERFSAQQFPDLHSELNLSSLELGDSALYFCASSAGSNQPQHFGDGTRLSIL.